The source of this T cell receptor beta chain is a study of post-analysis software for immune sequencing data. Findings of the study overall: Samples made in the same batch grouped tightly together by F measure. Multiple sclerosis patients had significantly lower normalized Chao1 diversity than controls. In patients, five TRBV segments were more frequent than in controls, with TRBV5-6, TRBV5-1 and TRBV20-1 among them.

V was cut by 8 bases and J by 5 bases, with 15 bases left in between. The CDR3 covers 13 residues. CDR1 is SNHLY and CDR2 is FYNNEI in the germline V gene. The table lists this clonotype with many counts. Antigen unknown. Prepared libraries of TCR beta cDNA carried unique molecular identifiers. TCRdb redid the calling of the PCR reads with MiXCR, one entry per CDR3 protein. The repertoire holds about 540,000 distinct CDR3 sequences, with around a third as singletons. The chain has TRBV2 and TRBJ2-5; TRBD2 might be the D (6 bases). The sequencing input was blood. This TCR derives from a girl aged 2-17 years with multiple sclerosis. The CDR3 DNA follows: TGTGCCAGCGGGGACGGAGGGATGGAGACCCAGTACTTC. Its translation is CASGDGGMETQYF.